The 14 T cell receptor beta chains below were found in one sample sequenced in a study of Graves' ophthalmopathy and Graves' hyperthyroidism. The TCR beta CDR3 regions underwent amplification from RNA transcripts. RT-PCR was first run with HTBI primers, then multiplex PCR in a second round. MiXCR, applied by TCRdb to the multiplex PCR reads, yields one record per CDR3 protein. The sample has more than 550,000 distinct CDR3 sequences, approximately 39% seen once. The sample comprised peripheral blood. The source is an adult man with Graves' ophthalmopathy.

This clonotype was seen many times. The chain recombines TRBV7-2 with TRBJ2-7, with unresolved D. Germline CDR1 SGHTA, CDR2 FQGNSA. V dropped 5 bases and J dropped 6 bases, with 14 bases sitting between them. This CDR3 contains 13 residues. Written as DNA, the CDR3 is TGTGCCAGCAGCCGCGACACGGCGGCCGAGCAGTACTTC. This translates into CASSRDTAAEQYF. Supplemented by reference TRBV7-2 and TRBJ2-7, the full variable domain reads GAGVSQSPSNKVTEKGKDVELRCDPISGHTALYWYRQSLGQGLEFLIYFQGNSAPDKSGLPSDRFSAERTGGSVSTLTIQRTQQEDSAVYLCASSRDTAAEQYFGPGTRLTVT.

V is TRBV20-1 and J is TRBJ2-7, with TRBD2 as a possible D gene (5 bases). CDR1 is DFQATT, CDR2 SNEGSKA, per germline (reference sequence). Trimming took off 0 bases at V and 9 bases at J, with 9 bases between the two ends. The CDR3 sequence is 11 residues long. Written as DNA, the CDR3 is TGCAGTGCTAGAGAGGGTGAGGGGCAGTACTTC. As protein: CSAREGEGQYF.

This clonotype was detected ten times or more. The chain links TRBV29-1 to TRBJ1-1, with D unclear. Trimming pared 1 base from V and 4 bases from J, leaving 4 bases between. CDR3 length: 11 amino acids. From germline, CDR1 is SQVTM and CDR2 ANQGSEA. This CDR3 is CSVEGGTEAFF. Written as DNA, the CDR3 is TGCAGCGTTGAAGGTGGCACTGAAGCTTTCTTT.

This clonotype was recorded many times. The V call is TRBV7-2, the J call TRBJ2-5; TRBD2 is a possible D gene (6 bases). Between the trimmed V and J ends, which lost 2 bases and 2 bases, there was a span of 9 bases. The CDR3 is 14 amino acids. The germline gives CDR1 SGHTA, CDR2 FQGNSA. The CDR3, as DNA: TGTGCCAGCAGCTTAACGGGACTGCAAGAGACCCAGTACTTC. This sequence encodes CASSLTGLQETQYF.

This clonotype showed up many times. This rearrangement joins TRBV19 to TRBJ2-5; 7 nucleotides line up with TRBD2. The CDR3 sequence is 15 residues long. The germline CDR1 and CDR2 sequences are LNHDA and SQIVND (reference sequence). After removal of 7 bases from V and 4 bases from J, the junction contained 12 bases not matched to a gene. DNA of the CDR3: TGTGCCAGTAAGGCGGGAGTAGGTGGTGTAGAGACCCAGTACTTC. It yields the protein CASKAGVGGVETQYF.

In its sample, this clonotype was seen a few times. This chain joins TRBV27 and TRBJ2-6; 10 bases match TRBD2. Germline V CDR1 and CDR2: MNHEY, SMNVEV (reference sequence). The CDR3 has 18 residues. V lost 5 bases, J lost 1 base, and 8 bases stayed unmatched. CDR3 in amino acids: CASSPTAGGASGANVLTF. As DNA, the CDR3 is TGTGCCAGCAGTCCGACAGCGGGAGGGGCGTCTGGGGCCAACGTCCTGACTTTC. The complete variable domain, with remaining parts taken from reference TRBV27 and TRBJ2-6, reads EAQVTQNPRYLITVTGKKLTVTCSQNMNHEYMSWYRQDPGLGLRQIYYSMNVEVTDKGDVPEGYKVSRKEKRNFPLILESPSPNQTSLYFCASSPTAGGASGANVLTFGAGSRLTVL.

This clonotype was found many times. The V gene is TRBV6-6, the J gene TRBJ1-1, with D possibly matching TRBD1 (5 bases). V was clipped by 7 bases and J by 10 bases, with 13 bases between them. The CDR3 extends over 11 amino acids. Per the germline V gene, CDR1 is MNHNY and CDR2 is SVGAGI (reference sequence). In DNA form, the CDR3 reads TGTGCCAGCATGACGGGGCCGCTAGCTTTCTTT. It codes for CASMTGPLAFF.

A remark on this clonotype: Germline and junction disagree at one end, which may indicate a read error. This rearrangement joins TRBV24-1 to TRBJ2-2, with TRBD2 identical over 8 bases. The CDR3 contains 20 residues. In germline, CDR1 is KGHDR, CDR2 SFDVKD. The CDR3 region has the DNA TGTGCCACCAGTGATTTGCTTGGGGCATCCGGGACTAGTGACACCGGGGAGCTGCTTTTT. Translation: CATSDLLGASGTSDTGELLF.

The V and J genes are TRBV25-1 and TRBJ1-2; D perhaps matches TRBD1 (5 bases). The ends were cut back, 2 bases at V and 8 bases at J, with 12 bases in the middle. CDR1 is MGHDK, CDR2 SYGVNS, per germline. The CDR3 contains 13 residues. CDR3 amino acids: CASSEPGTSGYTF. The CDR3, as DNA: TGTGCCAGCAGTGAACCAGGGACTAGCGGCTACACCTTC.

This clonotype was counted at least ten times. V and J are TRBV7-9 and TRBJ1-1; 7 bases line up with TRBD1. Germline values: CDR1 SEHNR, CDR2 FQNEAQ (reference sequence). With 2 bases clipped from V and 1 base from J, the junction kept 1 base outside the gene matches. CDR3 length: 14 residues. The CDR3 loop is CASSLWDRNTEAFF. The DNA for the CDR3 is TGTGCCAGCAGCTTATGGGACAGGAACACTGAAGCTTTCTTT.

Note on this clonotype: One base away lies a much larger clone, so this may be a sequencing read error. CDR3 nucleotides: TGTGCCGGCAGACGGACAGGGGGGACCTACGAGCAGTACTTC. This codes for CAGRRTGGTYEQYF. The V and J genes are TRBV7-9 and TRBJ2-7; 10 bases are shared with TRBD1. Germline values: CDR1 SEHNR, CDR2 FQNEAQ (reference sequence). The CDR3 is 14 amino acids.

This clonotype came up once. This sequence joins TRBV25-1 and TRBJ1-4; D call uncertain. CDR1 MGHDK and CDR2 SYGVNS come from the germline V gene. The CDR3 sequence is 15 residues long. Trimming took 3 bases from V and 8 from J, leaving 16 bases between them. The CDR3 DNA follows: TGTGCCAGCAGTGATGGTAGGAACGGAGGGGAAAAACTGTTTTTT. Translating it yields CASSDGRNGGEKLFF.

V usage is TRBV20-1 and J usage is TRBJ1-5; 7 nucleotides line up with TRBD1. The CDR3 consists of 17 residues. Trimming at V came to 3 bases and at J to 4 bases, leaving 15 bases not matched to a gene. Germline loops: CDR1 DFQATT, CDR2 SNEGSKA (reference sequence). CDR3 in DNA: TGCAGTGCTAGTCGCCAGGGGTCAGGGGGGCTGAATCAGCCCCAGCATTTT. Translated: CSASRQGSGGLNQPQHF.

The J gene is TRBJ1-5, the V gene TRBV24-1; TRBD1 matches at 9 bases. Trimming at V came to 4 bases and at J to 11 bases, leaving 11 bases not matched to a gene. Germline loops: CDR1 KGHDR, CDR2 SFDVKD. CDR3 length: 15 amino acids. The CDR3 DNA reads as TGTGCCACCAGTGACCAGACAGGGGGAGGAGAGACCCAGCATTTT. It is translated as CATSDQTGGGETQHF.